This T cell receptor beta chain was obtained from a study of technical replicates of blood from several donors. Measured with immunoSEQ multiplex PCR; TCRdb has only the in-frame clones, and not every one. The sample has under 85,000 clones, approximately 96% seen once. Sequenced sample: T cells isolated from PBMCs. The TCR sequence derives from a human donor in good health.

The DNA for the CDR3 is TGTGCCAGCAGTTATGGAACGGAGAGGACCTACGAGCAGTACTTC. As protein: CASSYGTERTYEQYF. J is TRBJ2-7 and V is TRBV6-6; D is unclear. Trimming took 3 bases from V and 2 from J, leaving 14 bases between them. The CDR3 spans 15 residues. The germline gives CDR1 MNHNY, CDR2 SVGAGI (reference sequence).